These 28 T cell receptor beta chains originate from one sample sequenced in a study of CD8 T cells in ankylosing spondylitis (TCRdb year 2017). To prepare the library, 5' RACE was applied. TCRdb records Illumina HiSeq 2500 as the sequencer. TCRdb ran its own pipeline on the public reads, namely fastp trimming at Q25 and MiXCR clone calling, and kept in-frame beta chains. Identical CDR3 proteins give one entry, which carries the most common genes and DNA. This sample comprises 250,000 or so distinct CDR3 sequences, more than 20% of them detected only once. In total, the top ten clones hold roughly 0.6% of the sample. The sample taken for sequencing was blood, either unsorted or a sorted T cell fraction (not recorded which). The receptors shown here come from a male donor with ankylosing spondylitis or in good health (not recorded which).

This clonotype showed up many times. V gene TRBV20-1 combines with J gene TRBJ1-6; 7 positions agree with TRBD1. The CDR3 is made up of 15 amino acids. Looked up from germline, CDR1 is DFQATT and CDR2 is SNEGSKA (reference sequence). The V gene end was trimmed by 4 bases and the J gene end by 9 bases; junction bases not matched to a gene: 12. DNA for the CDR3: TGCAGTGCTACCGTGACAGGGTCGGTGGCTTCACCCCTCCACTTT. Amino acid sequence: CSATVTGSVASPLHF.

J is TRBJ1-1 and V is TRBV29-1; tentative D call: TRBD1 (5 bases). The CDR3 runs to 15 residues. V dropped 4 bases and J dropped 2 bases, with 17 bases sitting between them. Germline-derived CDR1 and CDR2 are SQVTM and ANQGSEA. Here the CDR3 DNA reads TGCAGCGTTGGAGAGCCTCGGGGCGTCAACACTGAAGCTTTCTTT. This sequence encodes CSVGEPRGVNTEAFF.

This clonotype was observed at least ten times. V and J are TRBV7-9 and TRBJ2-3; 13 bases match TRBD2. CDR1 and CDR2 (germline): SEHNR, FQNEAQ (reference sequence). This CDR3 region has 16 residues. With 4 bases clipped from V and 5 bases from J, the junction kept 6 bases outside the gene matches. The CDR3 reads CASSSTSGGPGDTQYF. The CDR3 DNA follows: TGTGCCAGCAGCTCGACTAGCGGGGGGCCAGGAGATACGCAGTATTTT.

This chain uses TRBV6-5 with TRBJ2-3; 12 nucleotides align to TRBD2. V was clipped by 3 bases and J by 1 base; unmatched bases: 11. The CDR3 runs 19 residues. Germline V gene sequence: CDR1 MNHEY, CDR2 SVGAGI. CDR3 coding DNA: TGTGCCAGCAGTTATCATTGGCTAGCGGGGGGGCTCGGCACAGATACGCAGTATTTT. Translating gives CASSYHWLAGGLGTDTQYF.

A note on this clonotype: Just one base apart from a much larger clone, this may be a read error. CDR3 residues: CSARQRHGYTF. The CDR3 DNA follows: TGCAGTGCCCGACAGAGACATGGCTACACCTTC. The J gene is TRBJ1-2, the V gene TRBV20-1, with D possibly being TRBD1 (5 bases). The CDR3 extends over 11 amino acids. The V end was cut by 6 bases, the J end by 6 bases, with 11 bases between. Germline-derived CDR1 and CDR2 are DFQATT and SNEGSKA (reference sequence).

A few counts support this clonotype. The rearrangement joins TRBV7-6 to TRBJ2-7, with 7 positions matching TRBD1. Trimming at V came to 3 bases and at J to 5 bases, leaving 4 bases not matched to a gene. The germline CDR1 and CDR2 sequences are SGHVS and FNYEAQ. The CDR3 covers 13 residues. DNA for the CDR3: TGTGCCAGCAGCTTTAACAGGGGCAACGAGCAGTACTTC. Residues: CASSFNRGNEQYF. Filled out from reference TRBV7-6 and TRBJ2-7, the complete variable domain reads GAGVSQSPRYKVTKRGQDVALRCDPISGHVSLYWYRQALGQGPEFLTYFNYEAQQDKSGLPNDRFSAERPEGSISTLTIQRTEQRDSAMYRCASSFNRGNEQYFGPGTRLTVT.

V gene TRBV12-3 or TRBV12-4 combines with J gene TRBJ2-3; no clear D. The V end was cut by 4 bases, the J end by 3 bases, with 14 bases between. The CDR3 is 15 residues long. CDR3 sequence reads: CASSSILTRTDTQYF. In DNA, the CDR3 is TGTGCCAGCAGTTCAATCCTAACCAGGACAGATACGCAGTATTTT.

This clonotype appeared a few times. V is TRBV20-1 and J is TRBJ2-7; 9 positions agree with TRBD1. V lost 2 bases and J lost 4; bases outside the gene matches: 6. CDR1 and CDR2 (germline): DFQATT, SNEGSKA (reference sequence). CDR3 size: 14 residues. CDR3 in DNA: TGCAGTGCTAGACGGACAGGGGTAGGGTACGAGCAGTACTTC. It encodes CSARRTGVGYEQYF.

This clonotype was counted a few times. This chain links TRBV10-3 with TRBJ1-1, with D uncertain. CDR3 length: 14 amino acids. Germline CDR1 reads ENHRY; CDR2 reads SYGVKD. With 0 bases removed from V and 4 bases from J, the gap between germline ends came to 9 bases. The CDR3 is CAISESEGPTEAFF. The CDR3 DNA is TGTGCCATCAGTGAGTCGGAAGGGCCCACTGAAGCTTTCTTT.

V is TRBV10-2 and J is TRBJ1-1; D not resolved. The CDR3 is made up of 14 amino acids. V lost 6 bases to trimming and J lost 4 bases, with 15 bases between them. Germline CDR1 reads WSHSY; CDR2 reads SAAADI. CDR3 DNA: TGCGCCAGCAGGCTGCTCCATGAAGCCACTGAAGCTTTCTTT. Translating gives CASRLLHEATEAFF.

This clonotype was picked up many times. The chain is built from TRBV18 and TRBJ2-7; weak D call: TRBD1 (6 bases). Germline values: CDR1 KGHSH, CDR2 LQKENI. The CDR3 consists of 14 residues. Trimming cost V 2 bases and J 1 base, with 9 bases left between them. The CDR3 nucleotides read TGTGCCAGCTCACCAAGAACAGGGTCCTACGAGCAGTACTTC. Translated: CASSPRTGSYEQYF.

In its sample, this clonotype was seen many times. V and J are TRBV12-3 or TRBV12-4 and TRBJ1-1, with D tentatively TRBD1 (6 bases). V lost 7 bases and J lost 5, with 17 bases in between. This CDR3 is built from 14 residues. In DNA, the CDR3 is TGTGCCAGCAACCTCCGGGGGCGCCGGACTGAAGCTTTCTTT. Translation gives CASNLRGRRTEAFF.

The count of this clonotype is one. V usage is TRBV12-3 or TRBV12-4 and J usage is TRBJ1-1; D is ambiguous. V was pared by 5 bases and J by 1 base, with 11 bases between. This CDR3 has 14 residues. CDR3 DNA: TGTGCCAGCAGTGAGACATGGAAGAACACTGAAGCTTTCTTT. The encoded protein is CASSETWKNTEAFF.

The J gene is TRBJ2-7, the V gene TRBV6-5, with 7 bases matching TRBD1. The CDR3 consists of 15 residues. Germline trimming cut 0 bases from V and 0 bases from J; bases unmatched to any gene: 2. Germline-derived CDR1 and CDR2 are MNHEY and SVGAGI. The CDR3 DNA sequence: TGTGCCAGCAGTTACTCCAGGGGGAACTCCTACGAGCAGTACTTC. This codes for CASSYSRGNSYEQYF.

The V call is TRBV7-2, the J call TRBJ2-5; tentative D call: TRBD1 (5 bases). The CDR3 has 14 residues. The germline V gene has CDR1 SGHTA and CDR2 FQGNSA. V lost 3 bases to trimming and J lost 3 bases, with 11 bases between them. The CDR3 spells CASSLGPAEETQYF. Here the CDR3 DNA reads TGTGCCAGCAGCTTGGGGCCAGCAGAAGAGACCCAGTACTTC.

The genes are TRBV20-1 and TRBJ2-7; D is undetermined. The CDR3 is made up of 14 amino acids. The germline V gene has CDR1 DFQATT and CDR2 SNEGSKA (reference sequence). The V and J ends lost 5 bases and 0 bases respectively, with 14 bases between them. CDR3 sequence reads: CSAYVLPFSYEQYF. The CDR3 DNA is TGCAGTGCTTATGTATTGCCCTTCTCCTACGAGCAGTACTTC.

The rearrangement joins TRBV5-4 to TRBJ2-7; D tentatively fits TRBD1 or TRBD2 (5 bases each). The CDR3 length is 15 residues. Germline values: CDR1 SGHNT, CDR2 YYREEE (reference sequence). Between the trimmed V and J ends, which lost 4 bases and 2 bases, there was a span of 16 bases. The CDR3 loop is CASSLARDGAYEQYF. The CDR3 bases are TGTGCCAGCAGCCTCGCCCGGGACGGAGCCTACGAGCAGTACTTC.

The chain couples TRBV6-1 to TRBJ2-5, with no clear D. Germline CDR1 is MNHNS and CDR2 is SASEGT. The V end was cut by 4 bases, the J end by 1 base, with 10 bases between. The CDR3 covers 14 residues. CDR3 in DNA: TGTGCCAGCAGTGCTCGGGCCACCCAAGAGACCCAGTACTTC. Encoded protein: CASSARATQETQYF.

There are a few counts of this clonotype. This sequence joins TRBV3-1 and TRBJ1-2; no clear D. The V end was cut by 1 base, the J end by 5 bases, with 11 bases between. CDR1 is LGHDT, CDR2 YNNKEL, per germline (reference sequence). CDR3 length equals 14 residues. The CDR3 is CASSQGAVYYGYTF. CDR3 DNA: TGTGCCAGCAGCCAAGGGGCAGTTTATTATGGCTACACCTTC.

V and J are TRBV2 and TRBJ1-1; possibly TRBD1 for D (5 bases). Germline assignment: CDR1 SNHLY and CDR2 FYNNEI. This CDR3 contains 14 residues. Trimming pared 6 bases from V and 3 bases from J, leaving 14 bases between. The CDR3 reads CASSRAGVDTEAFF. CDR3 coding DNA: TGTGCCAGCAGCCGGGCGGGGGTGGACACTGAAGCTTTCTTT.

The rearrangement links TRBV7-3 to TRBJ1-1, with D maybe TRBD1 (5 bases). CDR3 size: 14 residues. Germline CDR1 and CDR2: SGHTA and FQGTGA. With 2 bases removed from V and 1 base from J, the gap between germline ends came to 8 bases. The CDR3 sequence: CASSLGGTNTEAFF. In DNA, the CDR3 is TGTGCCAGCAGCTTAGGGGGTACGAACACTGAAGCTTTCTTT.

This rearrangement joins TRBV12-3 or TRBV12-4 to TRBJ2-1, with D possibly called TRBD1 or TRBD2 (5 bases each). Trimming cost V 7 bases and J 3 bases, with 10 bases left between them. This CDR3 has 13 residues. The CDR3 spells CASTGAGYNEQFF. Written as DNA, the CDR3 is TGTGCCAGCACCGGGGCCGGCTACAATGAGCAGTTCTTC.

This rearrangement joins TRBV18 to TRBJ2-3, with D possibly matching TRBD1 (6 bases). CDR3 size: 16 residues. Germline CDR1 reads KGHSH; CDR2 reads LQKENI. Trimming took off 6 bases at V and 3 bases at J, with 19 bases between the two ends. CDR3 DNA sequence: TGTGCCAGCTCCCCGATACCCCCAGGGGTTACAGATACGCAGTATTTT. Amino acids: CASSPIPPGVTDTQYF.

The chain uses TRBV20-1 and TRBJ2-1, with TRBD1 as a possible D gene (5 bases). The CDR3 length is 13 residues. Germline V gene sequence: CDR1 DFQATT, CDR2 SNEGSKA (reference sequence). The ends were cut back, 1 base at V and 5 bases at J, with 9 bases in the middle. This chain's CDR3 is CSARVPRDNEQFF. The DNA of the CDR3 is TGCAGTGCTAGAGTCCCCAGGGACAATGAGCAGTTCTTC.

This clonotype was observed a few times. The gene calls are TRBV20-1 and TRBJ2-1; 13 positions agree with TRBD2. Per the germline V gene, CDR1 is DFQATT and CDR2 is SNEGSKA (reference sequence). Germline trimming cut 5 bases from V and 7 bases from J; bases unmatched to any gene: 8. This CDR3 is 15 amino acids long. In DNA form, the CDR3 reads TGCAGTGCTCCCGGGACTAGCGGGGAGAGAAATGAGCAGTTCTTC. Encoded protein: CSAPGTSGERNEQFF.

There are many counts of this clonotype. The chain recombines TRBV7-8 with TRBJ2-4; 8 nucleotides align to TRBD2. V was pared by 5 bases and J by 3 bases, with 12 bases of the junction left unmatched. CDR1 is SGHVS, CDR2 FQNEAQ, per germline. CDR3 length: 17 residues. The CDR3 sequence: CASSAWGSGGSKNIQYF. The CDR3 nucleotides read TGTGCCAGCAGCGCCTGGGGAAGCGGGGGAAGCAAAAACATTCAGTACTTC.

This clonotype was counted ten times or more. V usage is TRBV15 and J usage is TRBJ2-2; D is ambiguous. Between the trimmed V and J ends, which lost 0 bases and 6 bases, there was a span of 23 bases. Germline values: CDR1 LNHNV, CDR2 YYDKDF (reference sequence). The CDR3 contains 19 residues. CDR3 protein: CATSRDVWAKGPGAGELFF. For the CDR3, the DNA is TGTGCCACCAGCAGAGATGTCTGGGCCAAAGGTCCGGGTGCCGGGGAGCTGTTTTTT. The complete variable domain, with remaining parts taken from reference TRBV15 and TRBJ2-2, reads DAMVIQNPRYQVTQFGKPVTLSCSQTLNHNVMYWYQQKSSQAPKLLFHYYDKDFNNEADTPDNFQSRRPNTSFCFLDIRSPGLGDTAMYLCATSRDVWAKGPGAGELFFGEGSRLTVL.

This clonotype occurred once. The rearrangement uses TRBV3-1 and TRBJ2-7; D not resolved. V was trimmed by 1 base and J by 7 bases, leaving 11 bases between them. The CDR3 is made up of 13 amino acids. Germline assignment: CDR1 LGHDT and CDR2 YNNKEL (reference sequence). The CDR3 protein is CASSQGWLREQYF. DNA for the CDR3: TGTGCCAGCAGCCAAGGGTGGCTAAGGGAGCAGTACTTC.